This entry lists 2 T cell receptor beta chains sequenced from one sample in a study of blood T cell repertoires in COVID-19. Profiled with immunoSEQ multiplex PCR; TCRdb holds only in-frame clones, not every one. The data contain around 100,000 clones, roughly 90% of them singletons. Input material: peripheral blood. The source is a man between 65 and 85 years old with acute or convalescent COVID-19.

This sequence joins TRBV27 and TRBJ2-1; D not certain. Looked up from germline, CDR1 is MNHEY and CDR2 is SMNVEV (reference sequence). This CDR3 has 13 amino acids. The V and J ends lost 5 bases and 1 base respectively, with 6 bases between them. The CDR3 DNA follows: TGTGCCAGCAGTCACGGGTCCTACAATGAGCAGTTCTTC. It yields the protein CASSHGSYNEQFF.

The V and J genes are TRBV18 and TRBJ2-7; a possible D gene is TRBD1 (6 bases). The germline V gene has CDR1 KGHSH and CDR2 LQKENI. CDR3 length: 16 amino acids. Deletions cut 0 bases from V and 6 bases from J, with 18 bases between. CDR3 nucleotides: TGTGCCAGCTCACCACCGAGCCAGGGGCTTGTGGGCGAGCAGTACTTC. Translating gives CASSPPSQGLVGEQYF.